This is a list of T cell receptor beta chains from one sample in a study of human T cells and chemical hapten exposure. MiXCR was run by TCRdb on the RACE reads, yielding one entry per CDR3 protein. The data show about 290,000 distinct CDR3 sequences, just under 8% seen once. The specimen was whole blood, collected in connection with sensitization to the hapten diphenylcyclopropenone (DPC). The receptors derive from a man aged 18 to 29 with alopecia areata. Some clones in this sample may be carry-over from other donors' samples. Each CDR3 is given with its conserved first and last residue. The D gene is left open where the match is weak. Size is omitted from some rows. Given values are once, few, many or a class for expanded clones.

NA,TRBV5-4,NA,TRBJ1-1,TGTGCCAGCAGGCGACGGACAGCCCTAATGAACACTGAAGCTTTCTTT,CASRRRTALMNTEAFF
TRBD2,TRBV2,few,TRBJ2-7,TGTGCCAGCAGTAATGGACTAGCGGGGGCCTACGAGCAGTACTTC,CASSNGLAGAYEQYF
TRBD2,TRBV27,NA,TRBJ2-1,TGTGCCAGCAAAATATACATGCTCGGCGGGGGGGACAATGAGCAGTTCTTC,CASKIYMLGGGDNEQFF
NA,TRBV6-6,few,TRBJ1-1,TGTGCCAGCAGTTATCGGAAGGGTGAAGCTTTCTTT,CASSYRKGEAFF
NA,TRBV28,few,TRBJ1-5,TGTGCCAGCAGGCGGACCCCCCTCCAGCCCCAGCATTTT,CASRRTPLQPQHF
TRBD1,TRBV12-3/TRBV12-4,many,TRBJ2-2,TGTGCCAGCAGTTTTCCGACAGGGTCGAGGGAGCTGTTTTTT,CASSFPTGSRELFF
NA,TRBV21-1,NA,TRBJ2-5,TGTGCCAGCAACAAAAAAGGGACAGAACAAGAGACCCAGTACTTC,CASNKKGTEQETQYF
NA,TRBV7-9,NA,TRBJ1-3,TGTGCCAGCAAACTAAGGGGGGACGCTGGAAACACCATATATTTT,CASKLRGDAGNTIYF
NA,TRBV5-1,few,TRBJ1-2,TGCGCCAGCAGCCCGGGGCTGGGGGCCAACTATGGCTACACCTTC,CASSPGLGANYGYTF
NA,TRBV7-9,few,TRBJ1-6,TGTGCCAGCAGCTTAGGAGCTTGGGGGCGGAAGAATTCACCCCTCCACTTT,CASSLGAWGRKNSPLHF
NA,TRBV7-9,NA,TRBJ1-4,TGTGCCAGCAGCCCCTCACCAGGAGGGGGGACCGGCGAAAAACTGTTTTTT,CASSPSPGGGTGEKLFF
NA,TRBV4-1,NA,TRBJ2-7,TGCGCCAGCAGCCAAGAAAGGCAGGGCCCCTACGAGCAGTACTTC,CASSQERQGPYEQYF
NA,TRBV4-1,many,TRBJ1-1,TGCGCCAGCAGCCAATCACACATATTGCCCCGAATGAACACTGAAGCTTTCTTT,CASSQSHILPRMNTEAFF
NA,TRBV11-2,NA,TRBJ1-1,TGTGCCAGCAGCTTATTTAAGGACGGTGAAGCTTTCTTT,CASSLFKDGEAFF
NA,TRBV7-9,few,TRBJ1-1,TGTGCCAGCAGCTTAGGGTCCCGTTTAGGCGACACTGAAGCTTTCTTT,CASSLGSRLGDTEAFF
NA,TRBV9,few,TRBJ2-7,TGTGCCAGCAGCTCCCACCGTAACGAGCAGTACTTC,CASSSHRNEQYF
NA,TRBV12-5,few,TRBJ2-2,TGTGCTAGTGGTTTGAGAGCTGTTAGGAACACCGGGGAGCTGTTTTTT,CASGLRAVRNTGELFF
NA,TRBV3-1,NA,TRBJ2-6,TGTGCCAGCAGCCAAGATCTGTCCAGGGCCGATGTCCTGACTTTC,CASSQDLSRADVLTF
NA,TRBV3-1,NA,TRBJ1-1,TGTGCCAGCAGCCAAGGAAAAGGGATGAACACTGAAGCTTTCTTT,CASSQGKGMNTEAFF
TRBD1,TRBV27,many,TRBJ1-3,TGTGCCAGCAGTCGGCGGACAGGAGGTTCCTCATCCTCTGGAAACACCATATATTTT,CASSRRTGGSSSSGNTIYF
NA,TRBV7-8,many,TRBJ2-1,TGTGCCAGCAGCTTAGCGGACAATGAGCAGTTCTTC,CASSLADNEQFF
TRBD1,TRBV2,many,TRBJ1-5,TGTGCCAGCAGGAGGGGGCAGACAGGCGGCCAGCCCCAGCATTTT,CASRRGQTGGQPQHF
NA,TRBV28,NA,TRBJ1-1,TGTGCCAGCAGTTTAGTGCGGGAGAACACTGAAGCTTTCTTT,CASSLVRENTEAFF
NA,TRBV7-2,few,TRBJ2-1,TGTGCCAGCAGCCCGCGGGGGCCGCCCTACAATGAGCAGTTCTTC,CASSPRGPPYNEQFF
NA,TRBV5-1,few,TRBJ1-3,TGCGCCAGCAGCCAAACAAGAGGCTCTGGAAACACCATATATTTT,CASSQTRGSGNTIYF
TRBD2,TRBV27,few,TRBJ2-5,TGTGCCAGCACCTCTTTCGTACGGGGGGTCCAAGAGACCCAGTACTTC,CASTSFVRGVQETQYF
TRBD1,TRBV7-9,many,TRBJ2-7,TGTGCCAGCAGTTACCGGGACAGGGGGGACGAGCAGTACTTC,CASSYRDRGDEQYF
NA,TRBV25-1,few,TRBJ1-1,TGTGCCAGCAGTGAATATCTGAGGGGGGAAGCTTTCTTT,CASSEYLRGEAFF
NA,TRBV12-3/TRBV12-4,NA,TRBJ2-2,TGTGCCAGCAGTTTTTTGGGAGAGAACACCGGGGAGCTGTTTTTT,CASSFLGENTGELFF
NA,TRBV3-1,NA,TRBJ1-2,TGTGCCAGCAGCCAGAGACATATCGATGGCTACACCTTC,CASSQRHIDGYTF
NA,TRBV7-9,many,TRBJ1-4,TGTGCCAGCAGCCAAGGTCTAGCACAAGAGCGAAAACTGTTTTTT,CASSQGLAQERKLFF
NA,TRBV3-1,NA,TRBJ1-3,TGTGCCAGCAGCCCTTACGAGGGTTTTGGAAACACCATATATTTT,CASSPYEGFGNTIYF
TRBD1,TRBV4-3,few,TRBJ2-3,TGCGCCAGCAGCCTAGAGACAGGGGCGAGCACGGATACGCAGTATTTT,CASSLETGASTDTQYF
NA,TRBV5-1,NA,TRBJ1-2,TGCGCCAGCAGCTCCTACTCCACCAATAACTATGGCTACACCTTC,CASSSYSTNNYGYTF
TRBD1,TRBV6-5,NA,TRBJ1-1,TGTGCCAGCAGTTATTCAGGGGGTTTTACTGAAGCTTTCTTT,CASSYSGGFTEAFF
NA,TRBV5-1,many,TRBJ1-3,TGCGCCAGCAGCTTGGCCGAAGGAGGACCTGGAAACACCATATATTTT,CASSLAEGGPGNTIYF
TRBD2,TRBV7-2,many,TRBJ2-3,TGTGCCAGCAGCTCCGGCAGGTTCGCGGGGGGGCCGGCAGATACGCAGTATTTT,CASSSGRFAGGPADTQYF
NA,TRBV6-6,NA,TRBJ2-7,TGTGCCAGCAGTTACTCGAATCGGAGGGACTACGAGCAGTACTTC,CASSYSNRRDYEQYF
NA,TRBV6-2/TRBV6-3,NA,TRBJ1-5,TGTGCCAGCAAAAACAAAGGGGTGGGCCAGCCCCAGCATTTT,CASKNKGVGQPQHF
NA,TRBV29-1,many,TRBJ1-6,TGCAGCGCCAGAACCGGGGCCCAGGGATCACCCCTCCACTTT,CSARTGAQGSPLHF
TRBD1,TRBV7-9,many,TRBJ1-2,TGTGCCAGCAGCTTACAGGGGGTCGGCTATGGCTACACCTTC,CASSLQGVGYGYTF
NA,TRBV7-6,NA,TRBJ2-3,TGTGCCAGCAGCTTTGGGGGGGCTTACACAGATACGCAGTATTTT,CASSFGGAYTDTQYF
NA,TRBV10-3,many,TRBJ1-2,TGTGCCATCAGAGACGGACAAATTACGGGCTACACCTTC,CAIRDGQITGYTF
NA,TRBV3-1,few,TRBJ1-2,TGTGCCAGCAGGAGTACCCGGGCCTCTATCGGCTACACCTTC,CASRSTRASIGYTF
NA,TRBV7-2,NA,TRBJ2-3,TGTGCCAGCAGCTTTCAGGGTATAGATACGCAGTATTTT,CASSFQGIDTQYF
NA,TRBV4-2,NA,TRBJ2-5,TGTGCCAGCAGCCGACTGCAGGGGCTCGGTGAGACCCAGTACTTC,CASSRLQGLGETQYF
NA,TRBV27,many,TRBJ1-6,TGTGCCAGCAGTCGGACGGCAAGCTCCTATAATTCACCCCTCCACTTT,CASSRTASSYNSPLHF
TRBD1,TRBV20-1,few,TRBJ1-2,TGCAGTGCTTCCCAGGGGGCGGCTAACTATGGCTACACCTTC,CSASQGAANYGYTF
NA,TRBV7-9,many,TRBJ1-2,TGTGCCAGCAGCTTAGCCCGGAGGTATGGCTACACCTTC,CASSLARRYGYTF
NA,TRBV10-3,many,TRBJ1-6,TGTGCCATCAGTGAGTCAGTGATTCGAGGGTCACCCCTCCACTTT,CAISESVIRGSPLHF
TRBD1,TRBV28,NA,TRBJ2-7,TGTGCCAGCAGTCCCGGGACAGGCAAGCAGTACTTC,CASSPGTGKQYF
NA,TRBV20-1,few,TRBJ1-1,TGCAGTGCAGACGGTAGTTGGGACACTGAAGCTTTCTTT,CSADGSWDTEAFF
NA,TRBV11-2,NA,TRBJ2-5,TGTGCCAGCAGCTTCGGGGGCTCTGAGACCCAGTACTTC,CASSFGGSETQYF
NA,TRBV28,many,TRBJ2-1,TGTGCCAGCAGTTCACTAACCAAGCCTCCCCTCGATGAGCAGTTCTTC,CASSSLTKPPLDEQFF
NA,TRBV7-9,NA,TRBJ2-4,TGTGCCAGCAGCTTAGCTGGGACGGGGACCAAAAACATTCAGTACTTC,CASSLAGTGTKNIQYF
TRBD1,TRBV10-3,NA,TRBJ2-5,TGTGCCAGCCGTTTCGACAGGGCAGGAGAGACCCAGTACTTC,CASRFDRAGETQYF
NA,TRBV2,many,TRBJ2-5,TGTGCCAGCACGAGGGCTCCACGAGAGACCCAGTACTTC,CASTRAPRETQYF
TRBD1,TRBV29-1,many,TRBJ2-4,TGCAGCGTCGTCGACAGGGAAAAAAACATTCAGTACTTC,CSVVDREKNIQYF